What follows are 16 T cell receptor beta chains derived from one specimen sequenced in a study of cytomegalovirus exposure and HLA in healthy donors. It was with 60 Vbeta and 13 Jbeta primers that the PCR ran. The data were produced by immunoSEQ multiplex PCR, yet TCRdb's version contains in-frame clones alone and is incomplete. The sample contains 150,000 to 200,000 clones, roughly 79% of which appear only once. The material sequenced was PBMCs. Every receptor here comes from a woman aged 30 to 39 in good health and CMV-seropositive.

The V call is TRBV9, the J call TRBJ1-1; a weak D match, TRBD1 (6 bases). Trimming pared 2 bases from V and 9 bases from J, leaving 11 bases between. There are 12 residues in the CDR3. Per germline, CDR1 SGDLS and CDR2 YYNGEE. The CDR3 DNA is TGTGCCAGCAGCGTTTCCGGGACACAAGCTTTCTTT. Protein: CASSVSGTQAFF.

This sequence joins TRBV19 and TRBJ1-2; D possibly corresponds to TRBD1 (5 bases). Germline V gene data show CDR1 as LNHDA and CDR2 as SQIVND (reference sequence). V was trimmed by 3 bases and J by 4 bases, leaving 18 bases between them. The CDR3 contains 16 residues. The DNA of the CDR3 is TGTGCCAGTAGTATCGGGGGGACGCTTTCGGGCTATGGCTACACCTTC. Its protein product is CASSIGGTLSGYGYTF.

This clone was seen just once. The J gene is TRBJ1-5, the V gene TRBV2; 8 bases match TRBD1. V was pared by 6 bases and J by 5 bases, with 6 bases of the junction left unmatched. Germline CDR1 SNHLY, CDR2 FYNNEI. The CDR3 is 14 amino acids. The CDR3 loop reads CASRSGQGYQPQHF. Here the CDR3 DNA reads TGTGCCAGCAGATCTGGACAGGGCTATCAGCCCCAGCATTTT.

This clone has a handful of counts. The chain couples TRBV4-3 to TRBJ1-4, with 8 bases lining up with TRBD1. The CDR3 sequence is 15 residues long. Losses at the gene ends were 4 bases for V and 6 bases for J; bases not matched to a gene: 7. Germline values: CDR1 LGHNA, CDR2 YSLEER. The CDR3 spells CASSPAGTGYEKLFF. The CDR3 DNA is TGCGCCAGCAGCCCAGCCGGGACAGGTTATGAAAAACTGTTTTTT.

The chain is built from TRBV13 and TRBJ1-1; 9 nucleotides line up with TRBD1. The CDR3 spans 15 residues. V lost 4 bases and J lost 4; bases outside the gene matches: 7. Germline values: CDR1 PRHDT, CDR2 FYEKMQ (reference sequence). The CDR3 nucleotides read TGTGCCAGCAGCTCCTGGGACAGGGACGGCACTGAAGCTTTCTTT. It specifies CASSSWDRDGTEAFF. The entire variable domain, with the rest obtained from reference TRBV13 and TRBJ1-1, is as follows: AAGVIQSPRHLIKEKRETATLKCYPIPRHDTVYWYQQGPGQDPQFLISFYEKMQSDKGSIPDRFSAQQFSDYHSELNMSSLELGDSALYFCASSSWDRDGTEAFFGQGTRLTVV.

This sequence joins TRBV29-1 and TRBJ2-3; D gene uncertain. V was trimmed by 0 bases and J by 0 bases, leaving 7 bases between them. Germline lookup yields CDR1 SQVTM and CDR2 ANQGSEA. The CDR3 is 14 residues long. The CDR3 DNA follows: TGCAGCGTTGAAGAAGTAACTAGCACAGATACGCAGTATTTT. Amino acids: CSVEEVTSTDTQYF.

The chain employs TRBV7-2 and TRBJ2-1; maybe TRBD2 (5 bases). CDR1 and CDR2 from the germline V gene are SGHTA and FQGNSA. The CDR3 has 14 residues. V lost 10 bases and J 3 bases, leaving 16 bases between the germline ends. CDR3 coding DNA: TGTGCCACCACCTGGACTGCGGTCTACAATGAGCAGTTCTTC. Protein sequence: CATTWTAVYNEQFF.

The rearrangement joins TRBV30 to TRBJ2-5; 11 bases line up with TRBD2. The junction had 10 bases not matched to a gene; V was cut back by 5 bases and J by 5 bases. Germline V gene data show CDR1 as GTSNPN and CDR2 as SVGIG (reference sequence). The CDR3 runs 15 residues. CDR3: CAWVAGGPSVETQYF. The CDR3, as DNA: TGTGCCTGGGTAGCGGGGGGGCCGTCCGTGGAGACCCAGTACTTC.

The J gene is TRBJ2-4, the V gene TRBV6-1, with D perhaps TRBD2 (5 bases). The germline V gene has CDR1 MNHNS and CDR2 SASEGT. V lost 7 bases and J lost 0, with 13 bases in between. The CDR3 contains 15 residues. CDR3 nucleotides: TGTGCCAGCATGAGGGCCACACTAGCCAAAAACATTCAGTACTTC. It is translated as CASMRATLAKNIQYF.

The table lists this clone with a few counts. The chain carries TRBV19 and TRBJ1-1; TRBD1 might be the D (5 bases). V gave up 1 base and J gave up 4 bases, with 7 bases separating them. Germline values: CDR1 LNHDA, CDR2 SQIVND (reference sequence). There are 13 residues in the CDR3. CDR3 loop: CASSIAQGTEAFF. The CDR3 bases are TGTGCCAGTAGTATAGCGCAGGGCACTGAAGCTTTCTTT. The full variable domain, rest sourced from reference TRBV19 and TRBJ1-1, is DGGITQSPKYLFRKEGQNVTLSCEQNLNHDAMYWYRQDPGQGLRLIYYSQIVNDFQKGDIAEGYSVSREKKESFPLTVTSAQKNPTAFYLCASSIAQGTEAFFGQGTRLTVV.

This chain connects TRBV2 to TRBJ2-2; D is possibly TRBD1 (5 bases). The V and J ends lost 2 bases and 4 bases respectively, with 11 bases between them. The germline CDR1 and CDR2 sequences are SNHLY and FYNNEI. CDR3 length equals 15 residues. CDR3 residues: CASSETRAVTGELFF. Written as DNA, the CDR3 is TGTGCCAGCAGTGAAACCAGGGCGGTCACCGGGGAGCTGTTTTTT.

The gene calls are TRBV2 and TRBJ2-1, with D possibly being TRBD2 (5 bases). Germline-derived CDR1 and CDR2 are SNHLY and FYNNEI. The V end lost 5 bases, the J end lost 0 bases, and 8 bases lay between the germline ends. CDR3 length equals 14 residues. The CDR3 sequence is CASSLGSSYNEQFF. The CDR3 DNA follows: TGTGCCAGCAGTCTTGGGAGCTCCTACAATGAGCAGTTCTTC.

The V gene is TRBV29-1, the J gene TRBJ2-2, with TRBD1 matching 10 bases. The CDR3 loop spans 16 amino acids. Losses at the gene ends were 7 bases for V and 4 bases for J; bases not matched to a gene: 12. Germline V gene data show CDR1 as SQVTM and CDR2 as ANQGSEA. The DNA for the CDR3 is TGCAGCGGGCGGGGGACAGGGGACGCTGCCACCGGGGAGCTGTTTTTT. As protein: CSGRGTGDAATGELFF.

This chain uses TRBV19 with TRBJ1-1; 10 positions match TRBD1. V lost 6 bases to trimming and J lost 4 bases; unmatched junction nucleotides: 5. Germline V gives CDR1 LNHDA, CDR2 SQIVND (reference sequence). The CDR3 loop spans 14 amino acids. In DNA form, the CDR3 reads TGTGCCAGTAGGCACCGGGACAGGGGCACTGAAGCTTTCTTT. Residues: CASRHRDRGTEAFF. The complete variable domain, with remaining parts taken from reference TRBV19 and TRBJ1-1, reads DGGITQSPKYLFRKEGQNVTLSCEQNLNHDAMYWYRQDPGQGLRLIYYSQIVNDFQKGDIAEGYSVSREKKESFPLTVTSAQKNPTAFYLCASRHRDRGTEAFFGQGTRLTVV.

The rearrangement uses TRBV9 and TRBJ2-1; 7 nucleotides match TRBD1. This CDR3 comprises 14 residues. Losses at the gene ends were 7 bases for V and 6 bases for J; bases not matched to a gene: 10. Germline V gene sequence: CDR1 SGDLS, CDR2 YYNGEE. CDR3 sequence reads: CASGQRQGINEQFF. CDR3 bases: TGTGCCAGCGGACAGAGACAGGGTATCAATGAGCAGTTCTTC.

This chain connects TRBV4-1 to TRBJ1-1; D is perhaps TRBD1 (6 bases). The CDR3 runs 14 residues. Germline CDR1 MGHRA, CDR2 YSYEKL. V was trimmed by 0 bases and J by 1 base, leaving 6 bases between them. Here the CDR3 DNA reads TGCGCCAGCAGCCAAGAGACAGGGAACACTGAAGCTTTCTTT. Translated, it gives CASSQETGNTEAFF.